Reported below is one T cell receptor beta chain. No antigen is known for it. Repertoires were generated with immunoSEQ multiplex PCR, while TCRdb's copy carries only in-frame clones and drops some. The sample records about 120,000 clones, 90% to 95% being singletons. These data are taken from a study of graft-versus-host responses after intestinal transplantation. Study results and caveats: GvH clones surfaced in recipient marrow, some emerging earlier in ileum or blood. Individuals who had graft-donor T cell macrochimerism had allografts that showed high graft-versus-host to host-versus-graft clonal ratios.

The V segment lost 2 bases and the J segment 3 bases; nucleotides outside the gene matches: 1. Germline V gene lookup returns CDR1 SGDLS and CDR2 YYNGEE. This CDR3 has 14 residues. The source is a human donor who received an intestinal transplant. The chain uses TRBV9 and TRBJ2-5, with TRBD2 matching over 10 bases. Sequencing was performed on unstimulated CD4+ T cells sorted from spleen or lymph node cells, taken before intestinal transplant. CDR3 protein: CASSVTSGKETQYF. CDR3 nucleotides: TGTGCCAGCAGCGTCACTAGCGGGAAAGAGACCCAGTACTTC.